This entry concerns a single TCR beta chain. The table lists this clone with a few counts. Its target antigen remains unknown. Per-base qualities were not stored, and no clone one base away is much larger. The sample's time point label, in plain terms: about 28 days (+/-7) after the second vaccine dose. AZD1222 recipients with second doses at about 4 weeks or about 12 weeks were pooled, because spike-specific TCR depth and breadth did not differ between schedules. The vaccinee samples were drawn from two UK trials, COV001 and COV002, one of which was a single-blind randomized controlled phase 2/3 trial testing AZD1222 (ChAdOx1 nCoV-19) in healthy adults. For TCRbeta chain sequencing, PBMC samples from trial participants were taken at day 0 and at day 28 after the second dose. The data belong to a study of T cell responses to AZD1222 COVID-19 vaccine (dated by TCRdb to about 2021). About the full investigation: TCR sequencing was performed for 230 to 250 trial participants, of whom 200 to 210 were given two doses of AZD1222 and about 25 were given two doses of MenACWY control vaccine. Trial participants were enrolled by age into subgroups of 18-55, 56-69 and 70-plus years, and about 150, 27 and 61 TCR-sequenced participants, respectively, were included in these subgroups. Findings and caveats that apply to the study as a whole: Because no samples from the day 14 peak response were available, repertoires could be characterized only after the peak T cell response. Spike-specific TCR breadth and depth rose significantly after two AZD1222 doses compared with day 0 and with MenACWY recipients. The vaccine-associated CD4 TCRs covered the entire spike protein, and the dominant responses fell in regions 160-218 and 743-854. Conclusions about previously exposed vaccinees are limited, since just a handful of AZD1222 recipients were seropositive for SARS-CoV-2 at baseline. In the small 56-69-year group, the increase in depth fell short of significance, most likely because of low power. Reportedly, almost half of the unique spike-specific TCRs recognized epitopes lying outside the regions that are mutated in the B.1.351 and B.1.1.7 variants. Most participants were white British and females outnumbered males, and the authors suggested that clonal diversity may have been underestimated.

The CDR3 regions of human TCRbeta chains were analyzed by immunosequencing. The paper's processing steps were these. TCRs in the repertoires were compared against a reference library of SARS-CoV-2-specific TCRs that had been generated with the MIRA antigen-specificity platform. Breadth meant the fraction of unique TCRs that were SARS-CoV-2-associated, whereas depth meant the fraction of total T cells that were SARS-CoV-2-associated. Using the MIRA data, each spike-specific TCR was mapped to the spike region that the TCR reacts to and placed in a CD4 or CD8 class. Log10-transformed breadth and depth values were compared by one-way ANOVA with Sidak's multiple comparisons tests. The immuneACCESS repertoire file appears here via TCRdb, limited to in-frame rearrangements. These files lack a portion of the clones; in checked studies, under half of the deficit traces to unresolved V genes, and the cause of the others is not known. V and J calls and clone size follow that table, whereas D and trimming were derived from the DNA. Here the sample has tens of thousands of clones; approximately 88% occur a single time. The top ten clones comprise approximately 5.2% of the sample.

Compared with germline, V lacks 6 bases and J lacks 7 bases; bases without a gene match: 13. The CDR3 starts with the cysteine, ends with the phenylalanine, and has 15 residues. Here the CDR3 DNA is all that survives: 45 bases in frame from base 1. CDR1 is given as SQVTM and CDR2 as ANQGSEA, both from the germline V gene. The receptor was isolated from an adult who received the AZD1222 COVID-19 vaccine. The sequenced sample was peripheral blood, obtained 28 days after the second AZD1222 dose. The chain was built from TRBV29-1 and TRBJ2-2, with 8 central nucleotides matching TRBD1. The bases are TGCAGCGTCGAACTGGGGACAGGACAGTTCGGGGAGCTGTTTTTT. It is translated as CSVELGTGQFGELFF.